This section outlines one T cell receptor beta chain sequence together with its context. Its antigen is currently unknown. The data are from a study of T cell responses to AZD1222 COVID-19 vaccine. Regarding the study as a whole: AZD1222 recipients seropositive at baseline numbered only 5 or 6.

Some clones are missing from TCRdb's copy, which holds only in-frame ones; the method was immunoSEQ multiplex PCR. The sample yields around 180,000 clones, 87% seen once. Germline V gene sequence: CDR1 LNHDA, CDR2 SQIVND (reference sequence). V was trimmed by 5 bases and J by 3 bases, leaving 10 bases between them. There are 13 residues in the CDR3. The chain carries TRBV19 and TRBJ1-2, with a possible D match to TRBD1 (5 bases). This sequence originates from an adult in good health. This specimen was peripheral blood, taken on day 0 of MenACWY control vaccination. CDR3 loop: CASSWGVDYGYTF. CDR3 DNA: TGTGCCAGTAGTTGGGGGGTCGACTATGGCTACACCTTC.